This T cell receptor (beta chain) was sequenced during a study of Graves' ophthalmopathy and Graves' hyperthyroidism. Germline V CDR1 and CDR2: MGHRA, YSYEKL. CDR3 length: 15 amino acids. The V gene end was trimmed by 4 bases and the J gene end by 1 base; junction bases not matched to a gene: 6. RNA transcripts were the source from which TCR beta CDR3 regions were amplified. HTBI primers were used in a first-round RT-PCR, which preceded a second-round multiplex PCR. TCRdb used MiXCR to reprocess the multiplex PCR reads, holding one entry per CDR3 protein. This sample has some 350,000 distinct CDR3 sequences, with approximately 18% found just once. This clonotype was seen ten or more times.

Sample: peripheral blood. The chain employs TRBV4-1 and TRBJ1-1, with 7 bases matching TRBD1. The sequence was obtained from an adult woman with stable Graves' hyperthyroidism. The CDR3 DNA is TGCGCCAGCAGCCTCCACGGGACAGCGAACACTGAAGCTTTCTTT. Amino acid sequence: CASSLHGTANTEAFF.